This TCR beta chain comes out of a study of CDR3 diversity in severe acne. Using its own MiXCR run on the PCR reads, TCRdb lists one record per CDR3 protein. Of approximately 84,000 distinct CDR3 sequences detected, under 60% appear once; the ten largest clones hold roughly an eighth. The V end was cut by 5 bases, the J end by 5 bases, with 9 bases between. Germline assignment: CDR1 LNHDA and CDR2 SQIVND (reference sequence). The length of the CDR3 is 12 residues. This sequence originates from a male donor in good health, without acne. Sample: blood. The chain has TRBV19 and TRBJ1-2, with unresolved D. The CDR3 loop is CASSLLNYGYTF. The CDR3 coding sequence is TGTGCCAGTAGTTTACTGAATTATGGCTACACCTTC.